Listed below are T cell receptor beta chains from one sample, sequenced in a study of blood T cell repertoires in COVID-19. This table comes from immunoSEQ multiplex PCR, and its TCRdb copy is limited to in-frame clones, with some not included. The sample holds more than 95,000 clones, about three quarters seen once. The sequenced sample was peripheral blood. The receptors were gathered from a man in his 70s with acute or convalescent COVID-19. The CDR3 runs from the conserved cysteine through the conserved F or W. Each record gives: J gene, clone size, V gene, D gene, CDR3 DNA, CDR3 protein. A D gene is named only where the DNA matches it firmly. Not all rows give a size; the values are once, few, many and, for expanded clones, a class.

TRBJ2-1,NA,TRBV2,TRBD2,TGTGCCAGCAGGGCCGGTAGCGGGCCTTACAATGAGCAGTTCTTC,CASRAGSGPYNEQFF
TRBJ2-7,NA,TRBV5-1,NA,TGCGCCAGCAGCTTTGCGTCCGCCTACGAGCAGTACTTC,CASSFASAYEQYF
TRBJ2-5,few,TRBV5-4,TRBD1,TGTGCCAGCAGCTTGAGGACAGGGGGAGGGGAGACCCAGTACTTC,CASSLRTGGGETQYF
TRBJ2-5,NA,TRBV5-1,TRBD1,TGCGCCAGCAGCGCATGGACAGGGTCGGAGACCCAGTACTTC,CASSAWTGSETQYF
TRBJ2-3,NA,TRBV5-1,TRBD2,TGCGCCAGCAGCCTGGGACTAACAGATACGCAGTATTTT,CASSLGLTDTQYF
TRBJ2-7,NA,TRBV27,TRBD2,TGTGCCAGCGGCTCTCAGGGCGGGAGATTTGGCGAGCAGTACTTC,CASGSQGGRFGEQYF
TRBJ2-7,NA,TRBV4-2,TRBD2,TGTGCCAGCAGCAGAGAGCGGGACCCAACCTACGAGCAGTACTTC,CASSRERDPTYEQYF
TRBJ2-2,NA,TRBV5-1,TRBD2,TGCGCCAGCAGCTACCATAGCGGGTTAAGCCTCGCGAACACCGGGGAGCTGTTTTTT,CASSYHSGLSLANTGELFF
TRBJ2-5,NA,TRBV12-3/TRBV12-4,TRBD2,TGTGCCAGCAGTTCTAGCGGGGAGACCCAGTACTTC,CASSSSGETQYF
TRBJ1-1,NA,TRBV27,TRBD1,TGTGCCAGCAGTTTAGACAGGGTGAACACTGAAGCTTTCTTT,CASSLDRVNTEAFF
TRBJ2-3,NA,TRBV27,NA,TGTGCCAGCAGTTTGGGACGGGAGTTCCGCGGAGATACGCAGTATTTT,CASSLGREFRGDTQYF
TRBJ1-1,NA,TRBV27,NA,TGTGCCAGCAGTTTATTGAGCGGACGGCTGAACACTGAAGCTTTCTTT,CASSLLSGRLNTEAFF
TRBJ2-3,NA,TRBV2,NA,TGTGCCAGCAGGACAGTAACAGATACGCAGTATTTT,CASRTVTDTQYF
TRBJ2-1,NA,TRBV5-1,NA,TGCGCCAGCAGCTTGCAGGCCCGGAAAGACAATGAGCAGTTCTTC,CASSLQARKDNEQFF
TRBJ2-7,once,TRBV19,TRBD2,TGTGCCAGTAGTAGAACGGGACTAACGATCTCCTACGAGCAGTACTTC,CASSRTGLTISYEQYF
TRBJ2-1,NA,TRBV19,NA,TGTGCCAGTAGTACCGGTCTATTGGATGAGCAGTTCTTC,CASSTGLLDEQFF
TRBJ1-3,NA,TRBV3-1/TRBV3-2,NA,TGTGCCAGCAGCCAAGATCCCGGGGTGGTCGGAAACACCATATATTTT,CASSQDPGVVGNTIYF
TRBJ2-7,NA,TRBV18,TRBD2,TGTGCCAGCTCACCACCTAGCGGGGAATCCTACGAGCAGTACTTC,CASSPPSGESYEQYF